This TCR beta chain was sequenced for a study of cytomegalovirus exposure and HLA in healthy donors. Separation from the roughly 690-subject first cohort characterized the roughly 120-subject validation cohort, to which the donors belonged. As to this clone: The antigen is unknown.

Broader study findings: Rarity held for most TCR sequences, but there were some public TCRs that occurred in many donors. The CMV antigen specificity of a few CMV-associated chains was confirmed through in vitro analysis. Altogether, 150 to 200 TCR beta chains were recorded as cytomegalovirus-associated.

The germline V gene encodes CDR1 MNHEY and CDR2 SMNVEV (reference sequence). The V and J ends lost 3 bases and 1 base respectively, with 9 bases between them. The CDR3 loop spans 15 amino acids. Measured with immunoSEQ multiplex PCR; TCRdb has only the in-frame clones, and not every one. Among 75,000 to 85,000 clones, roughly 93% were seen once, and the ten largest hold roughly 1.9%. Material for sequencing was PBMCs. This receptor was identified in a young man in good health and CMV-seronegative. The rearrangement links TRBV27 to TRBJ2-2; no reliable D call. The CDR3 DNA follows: TGTGCCAGCAGTTTCATGCGAGGGAACACCGGGGAGCTGTTTTTT. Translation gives CASSFMRGNTGELFF.